This T cell receptor beta chain was captured by sequencing in a study of cytomegalovirus exposure and HLA in healthy donors. Findings and caveats of the study: In a later analysis, an Asian-associated ancestry cluster reportedly showed fewer N-insertions than the approximately 610-donor mean. HLA alleles were associated with 18,000 or so TCR beta sequences in a later analysis at 0.05 false discovery rate.

Note on this clone: Its antigen is not identified.

Sampled while nominally healthy, donors likely had unrecorded immune exposures. The PCR made use of 60 Vbeta and 13 Jbeta primers. Assay used: immunoSEQ multiplex PCR; TCRdb lists only in-frame clones, some missing. The sample carries under 200,000 clones, 65% to 90% recorded once. This sequence originates from a human donor in good health. Sequencing used PBMCs.

CDR3 region: CASSPGGALGYTF. CDR3 coding DNA: TGTGCCAGCAGCCCTGGGGGGGCGCTTGGCTACACCTTC. The V call is TRBV7-9, the J call TRBJ1-2, with D possibly matching TRBD1 (6 bases). The CDR3 covers 13 residues. With 5 bases removed from V and 7 bases from J, the gap between germline ends came to 14 bases. Germline CDR1 SEHNR, CDR2 FQNEAQ (reference sequence).